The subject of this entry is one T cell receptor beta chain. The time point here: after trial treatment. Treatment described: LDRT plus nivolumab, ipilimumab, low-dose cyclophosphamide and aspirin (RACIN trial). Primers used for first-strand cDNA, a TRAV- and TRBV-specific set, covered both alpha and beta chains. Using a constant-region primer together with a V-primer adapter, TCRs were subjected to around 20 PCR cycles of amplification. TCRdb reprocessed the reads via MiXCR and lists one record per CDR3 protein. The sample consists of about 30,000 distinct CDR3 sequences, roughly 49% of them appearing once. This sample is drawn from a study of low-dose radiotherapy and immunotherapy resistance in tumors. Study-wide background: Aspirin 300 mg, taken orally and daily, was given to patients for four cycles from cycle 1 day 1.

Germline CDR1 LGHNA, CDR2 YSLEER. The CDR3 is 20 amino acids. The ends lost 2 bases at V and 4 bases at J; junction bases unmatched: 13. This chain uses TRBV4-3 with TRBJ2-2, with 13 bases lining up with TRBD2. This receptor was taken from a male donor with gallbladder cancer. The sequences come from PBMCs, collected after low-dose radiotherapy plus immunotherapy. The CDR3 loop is CASSQPSGTSGTKFTGELFF. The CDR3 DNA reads TGCGCCAGCAGCCAACCCTCGGGGACTAGCGGGACGAAGTTCACCGGGGAGCTGTTTTTT.